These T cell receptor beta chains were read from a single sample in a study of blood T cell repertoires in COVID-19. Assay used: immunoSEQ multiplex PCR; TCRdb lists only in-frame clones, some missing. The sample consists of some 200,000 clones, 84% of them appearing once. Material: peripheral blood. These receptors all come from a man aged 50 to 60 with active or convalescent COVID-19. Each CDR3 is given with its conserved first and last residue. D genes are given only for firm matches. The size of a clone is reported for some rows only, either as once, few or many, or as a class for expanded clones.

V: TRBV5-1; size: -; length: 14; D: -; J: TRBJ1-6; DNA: TGCGCCAGCACCCGGGACTTCAATAATTCACCCCTCCACTTT; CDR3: CASTRDFNNSPLHF
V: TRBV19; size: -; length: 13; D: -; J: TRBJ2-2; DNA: TGTGCCAGTAGCGACAGGCGGACCGGGGAGCTGTTTTTT; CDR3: CASSDRRTGELFF
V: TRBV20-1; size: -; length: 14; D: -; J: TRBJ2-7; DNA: TGCAGTGCTAGTGTGTCTAGCTTATGGAACGAGCAGTACTTC; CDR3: CSASVSSLWNEQYF
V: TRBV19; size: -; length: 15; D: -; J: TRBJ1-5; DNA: TGTGCCAGTAGTCCTTGGGCCTTTAGCAATCAGCCCCAGCATTTT; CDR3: CASSPWAFSNQPQHF
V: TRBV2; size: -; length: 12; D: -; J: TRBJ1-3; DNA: TGTGCCAGCAGGCCCCATAGGGGGACCATATATTTT; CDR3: CASRPHRGTIYF
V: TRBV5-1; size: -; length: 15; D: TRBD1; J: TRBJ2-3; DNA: TGCGCCAGCAGCCTGGAGGGGACAGGAGGGGATACGCAGTATTTT; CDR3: CASSLEGTGGDTQYF
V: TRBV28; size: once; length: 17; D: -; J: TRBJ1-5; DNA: TGTGCCAGCAGTTCGTATTGGGTAACTTCAGGGGAACAGCCCCAGCATTTT; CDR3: CASSSYWVTSGEQPQHF
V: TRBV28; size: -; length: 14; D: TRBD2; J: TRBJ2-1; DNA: TGTGCCAGCAGTTGGACTAGCGGGGCCCATGAGCAGCTCTTC; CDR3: CASSWTSGAHEQLF
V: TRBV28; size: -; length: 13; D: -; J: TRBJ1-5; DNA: TGTGCCAGCAGTTCAATTTCAATCCAGCCCCAGCATTTT; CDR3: CASSSISIQPQHF
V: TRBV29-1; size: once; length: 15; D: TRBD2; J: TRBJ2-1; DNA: TGCAGCGTCGATACTAGCGGGAGTTCGTACAATGAGCAGTTCTTC; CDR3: CSVDTSGSSYNEQFF